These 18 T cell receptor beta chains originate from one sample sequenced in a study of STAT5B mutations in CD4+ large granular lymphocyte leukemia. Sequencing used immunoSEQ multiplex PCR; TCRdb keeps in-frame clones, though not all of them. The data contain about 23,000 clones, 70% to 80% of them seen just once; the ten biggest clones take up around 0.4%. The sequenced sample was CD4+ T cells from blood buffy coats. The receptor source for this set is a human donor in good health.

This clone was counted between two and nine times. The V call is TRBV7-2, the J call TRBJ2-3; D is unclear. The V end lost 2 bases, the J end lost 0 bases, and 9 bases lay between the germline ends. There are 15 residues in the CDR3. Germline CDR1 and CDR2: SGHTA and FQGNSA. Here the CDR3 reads CASSLRQASTDTQYF. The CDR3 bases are TGTGCCAGCAGCTTACGTCAAGCTAGCACAGATACGCAGTATTTT.

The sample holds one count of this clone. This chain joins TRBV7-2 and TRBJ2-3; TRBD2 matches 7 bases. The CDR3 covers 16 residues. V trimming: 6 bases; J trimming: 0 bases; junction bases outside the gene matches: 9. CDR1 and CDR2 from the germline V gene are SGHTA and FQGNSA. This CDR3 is CASSRGTKSSTDTQYF. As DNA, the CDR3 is TGTGCCAGCAGTCGCGGGACTAAATCCAGCACAGATACGCAGTATTTT.

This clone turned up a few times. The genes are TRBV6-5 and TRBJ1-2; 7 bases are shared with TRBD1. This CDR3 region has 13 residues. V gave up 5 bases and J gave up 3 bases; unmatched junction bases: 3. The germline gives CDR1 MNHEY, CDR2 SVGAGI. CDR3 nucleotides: TGTGCCAGCAGTAGCACAGGGGACTATGGCTACACCTTC. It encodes CASSSTGDYGYTF.

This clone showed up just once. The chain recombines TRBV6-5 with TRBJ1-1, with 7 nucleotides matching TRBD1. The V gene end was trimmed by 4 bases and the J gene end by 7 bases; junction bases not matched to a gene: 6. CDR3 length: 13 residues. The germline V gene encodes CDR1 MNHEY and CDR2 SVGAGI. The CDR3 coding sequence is TGTGCCAGCAGTTTGCACGGGACAGTTGAAGCTTTCTTT. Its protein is CASSLHGTVEAFF.

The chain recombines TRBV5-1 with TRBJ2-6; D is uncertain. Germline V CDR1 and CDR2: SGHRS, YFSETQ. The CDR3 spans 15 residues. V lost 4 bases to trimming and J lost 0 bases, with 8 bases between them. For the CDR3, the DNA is TGCGCCAGCAGCACGGCCCTCTCTGGGGCCAACGTCCTGACTTTC. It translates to CASSTALSGANVLTF.

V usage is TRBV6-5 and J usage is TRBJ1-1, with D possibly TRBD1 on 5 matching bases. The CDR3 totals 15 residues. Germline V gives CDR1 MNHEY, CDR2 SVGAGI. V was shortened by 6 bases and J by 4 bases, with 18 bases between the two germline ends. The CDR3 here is CASSFDREGSTEAFF. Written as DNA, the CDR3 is TGTGCCAGCAGCTTCGACCGCGAGGGGTCCACTGAAGCTTTCTTT.

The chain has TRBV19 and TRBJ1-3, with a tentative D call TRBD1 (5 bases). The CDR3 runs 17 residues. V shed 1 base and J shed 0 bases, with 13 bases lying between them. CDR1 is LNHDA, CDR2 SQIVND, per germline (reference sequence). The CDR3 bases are TGTGCCAGTAGTATAGGGGACCAAAGACTCTCTGGAAACACCATATATTTT. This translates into CASSIGDQRLSGNTIYF.

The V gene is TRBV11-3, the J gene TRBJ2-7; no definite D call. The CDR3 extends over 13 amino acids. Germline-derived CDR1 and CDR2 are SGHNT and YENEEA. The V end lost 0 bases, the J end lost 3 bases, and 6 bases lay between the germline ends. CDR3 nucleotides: TGTGCCAGCAGCTTAGAAGTAGGCTACGAGCAGTACTTC. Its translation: CASSLEVGYEQYF.

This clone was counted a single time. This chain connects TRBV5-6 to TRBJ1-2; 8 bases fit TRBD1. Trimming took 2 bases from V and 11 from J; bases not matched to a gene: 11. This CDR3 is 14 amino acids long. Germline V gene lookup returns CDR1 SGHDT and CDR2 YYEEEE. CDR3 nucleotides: TGTGCCAGCAGCTTAGGGTTCCGACAGGGGCTGTACACCTTC. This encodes CASSLGFRQGLYTF. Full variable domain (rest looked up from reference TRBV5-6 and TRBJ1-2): DAGVTQSPTHLIKTRGQQVTLRCSPKSGHDTVSWYQQALGQGPQFIFQYYEEEERQRGNFPDRFSGHQFPNYSSELNVNALLLGDSALYLCASSLGFRQGLYTFGSGTRLTVV.

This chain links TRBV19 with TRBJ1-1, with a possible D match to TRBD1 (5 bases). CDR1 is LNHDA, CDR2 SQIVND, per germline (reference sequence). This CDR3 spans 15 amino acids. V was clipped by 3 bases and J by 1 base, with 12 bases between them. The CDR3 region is CASSIGIRGNTEAFF. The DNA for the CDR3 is TGTGCCAGTAGTATTGGCATAAGGGGGAACACTGAAGCTTTCTTT.

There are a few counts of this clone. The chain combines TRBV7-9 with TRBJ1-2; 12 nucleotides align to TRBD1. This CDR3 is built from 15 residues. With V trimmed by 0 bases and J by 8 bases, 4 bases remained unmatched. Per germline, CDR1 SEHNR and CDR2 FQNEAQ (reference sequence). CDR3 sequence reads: CASSLAGQGAGGYTF. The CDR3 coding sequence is TGTGCCAGCAGCTTAGCGGGACAGGGGGCCGGAGGCTACACCTTC.

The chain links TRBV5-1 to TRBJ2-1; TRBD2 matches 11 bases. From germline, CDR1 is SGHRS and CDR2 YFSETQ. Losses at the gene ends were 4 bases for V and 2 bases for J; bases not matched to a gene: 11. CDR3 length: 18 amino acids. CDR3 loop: CASSPGLAAITAYNEQFF. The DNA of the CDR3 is TGCGCCAGCAGCCCGGGACTAGCGGCCATTACCGCCTACAATGAGCAGTTCTTC.

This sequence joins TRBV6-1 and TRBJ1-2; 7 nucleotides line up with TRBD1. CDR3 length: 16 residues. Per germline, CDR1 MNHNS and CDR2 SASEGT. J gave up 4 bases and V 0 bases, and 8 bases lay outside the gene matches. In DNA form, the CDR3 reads TGTGCCAGCAGTGAAGCTGGACAGGCGGAGAGCTATGGCTACACCTTC. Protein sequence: CASSEAGQAESYGYTF.

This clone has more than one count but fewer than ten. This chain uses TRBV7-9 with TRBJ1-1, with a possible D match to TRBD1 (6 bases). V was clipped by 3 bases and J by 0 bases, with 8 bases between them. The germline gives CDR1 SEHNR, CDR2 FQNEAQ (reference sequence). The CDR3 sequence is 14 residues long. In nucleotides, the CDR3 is TGTGCCAGCAGCTTTACAGGGTTGAACACTGAAGCTTTCTTT. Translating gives CASSFTGLNTEAFF.

CDR3 coding DNA: TGTGCCAGCAGCCCGCGTGAACATTTGAACACTGAAGCTTTCTTT. It specifies CASSPREHLNTEAFF. The V call is TRBV7-9, the J call TRBJ1-1; no clear D. V dropped 5 bases and J dropped 0 bases, with 13 bases sitting between them. Germline V gene data show CDR1 as SEHNR and CDR2 as FQNEAQ (reference sequence). The CDR3 length is 15 residues. Drawing the rest from reference TRBV7-9 and TRBJ1-1, the complete variable domain is DTGVSQNPRHKITKRGQNVTFRCDPISEHNRLYWYRQTLGQGPEFLTYFQNEAQLEKSRLLSDRFSAERPKGSFSTLEIQRTEQGDSAMYLCASSPREHLNTEAFFGQGTRLTVV.

The CDR3 DNA sequence: TGTGCCAGCAGCCGGGCTAGCACAGATACGCAGTATTTT. Residues: CASSRASTDTQYF. The chain couples TRBV11-3 to TRBJ2-3; D is unresolved. V lost 5 bases to trimming and J lost 0 bases, with 6 bases between them. This CDR3 is built from 13 residues. Germline assignment: CDR1 SGHNT and CDR2 YENEEA.

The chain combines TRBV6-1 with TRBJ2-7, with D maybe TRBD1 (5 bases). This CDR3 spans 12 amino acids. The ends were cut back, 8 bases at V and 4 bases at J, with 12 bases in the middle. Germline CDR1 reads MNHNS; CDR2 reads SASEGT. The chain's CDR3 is CASGARNYEQYF. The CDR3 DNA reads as TGTGCCAGCGGGGCGAGAAATTACGAGCAGTACTTC.

This CDR3 is CASSWGSGPTYEQYF. CDR3 coding DNA: TGTGCCAGCAGCTGGGGGTCGGGACCCACCTACGAGCAGTACTTC. This rearrangement joins TRBV5-8 to TRBJ2-7, with D possibly being TRBD1 or TRBD2 (5 bases each). V was shortened by 3 bases and J by 2 bases, with 15 bases between the two germline ends. The CDR3 extends over 15 amino acids. Germline assignment: CDR1 SGHTS and CDR2 YDEGEE.